This is a list of T cell receptor beta chains from one sample in a study of cytomegalovirus exposure and HLA in healthy donors. Repertoires were generated with immunoSEQ multiplex PCR, while TCRdb's copy carries only in-frame clones and drops some. Of more than 150,000 clones listed, over 65% are singletons. The sequenced material came from PBMCs. The receptors come from a man younger than 35 in good health and CMV-seropositive. Both conserved end residues are part of each CDR3. The order of the fields is D gene, V gene, clone size, J gene, CDR3 DNA, CDR3 protein. The D gene is left open where the match is weak. Rows may omit the clone size; those that give it use once, few, many or a size class.

d_call: TRBD1; v_call: TRBV28; clone_size: NA; j_call: TRBJ1-2; cdr3_nt: TGTGCCAGCAGGATTGAAGGGGGCCGCGGGGATGGCTACACCTTC; cdr3_aa: CASRIEGGRGDGYTF
d_call: NA; v_call: TRBV6-5; clone_size: NA; j_call: TRBJ2-3; cdr3_nt: TGTGCCAGCAGTTCCTCGTCGGGACTCACCACAGATACGCAGTATTTT; cdr3_aa: CASSSSSGLTTDTQYF
d_call: TRBD1; v_call: TRBV6-1; clone_size: once; j_call: TRBJ1-5; cdr3_nt: TGTGCCAGCAGTCCCGACAGGGGGGGCAATCAGCCCCAGCATTTT; cdr3_aa: CASSPDRGGNQPQHF
d_call: TRBD1; v_call: TRBV6-5; clone_size: NA; j_call: TRBJ1-1; cdr3_nt: TGTGCCAGCAGAGCCTTGGGACAGGGCAACACTGAAGCTTTCTTT; cdr3_aa: CASRALGQGNTEAFF
d_call: TRBD2; v_call: TRBV4-3; clone_size: NA; j_call: TRBJ2-1; cdr3_nt: TGCGCCAGCAGCCCTCAAGCGGGGAGCTCCTACAATGAGCAGTTCTTC; cdr3_aa: CASSPQAGSSYNEQFF
d_call: NA; v_call: TRBV19; clone_size: NA; j_call: TRBJ2-3; cdr3_nt: TGTGCCAGTAGTATGGGCACCAATCCCACAGATACGCAGTATTTT; cdr3_aa: CASSMGTNPTDTQYF
d_call: NA; v_call: TRBV6-1; clone_size: NA; j_call: TRBJ1-5; cdr3_nt: TGTGCCAGCAGTGAAGTGGGCCCTTATAGCAATCAGCCCCAGCATTTT; cdr3_aa: CASSEVGPYSNQPQHF
d_call: NA; v_call: TRBV28; clone_size: NA; j_call: TRBJ2-1; cdr3_nt: TGTGCCAGCAGTACGCAGGGTGCTTCCTACAATGAGCAGTTCTTC; cdr3_aa: CASSTQGASYNEQFF
d_call: NA; v_call: TRBV25-1; clone_size: NA; j_call: TRBJ1-4; cdr3_nt: TGTGCCAGCAGAGGCCAGGGTGAAAAACTGTTTTTT; cdr3_aa: CASRGQGEKLFF
d_call: NA; v_call: TRBV5-8; clone_size: once; j_call: TRBJ2-7; cdr3_nt: TGTGCCAGCTCTAGCCGGCTGGGATTATACGAGCAGTACTTC; cdr3_aa: CASSSRLGLYEQYF
d_call: TRBD2; v_call: TRBV27; clone_size: NA; j_call: TRBJ2-4; cdr3_nt: TGTGCCAGCAGTTTACGTACTAGCGGGAGAGGTAACATTCAGTACTTC; cdr3_aa: CASSLRTSGRGNIQYF
d_call: TRBD2; v_call: TRBV25-1; clone_size: NA; j_call: TRBJ2-3; cdr3_nt: TGTGCCAGCTCATACGCCGGGACTAGCGGAGTAATGCAGTATTTT; cdr3_aa: CASSYAGTSGVMQYF
d_call: TRBD2; v_call: TRBV7-2; clone_size: few; j_call: TRBJ2-1; cdr3_nt: TGTGCCAGCAGCTCCCCCCCGTCTAGCGGGAGAGCTCCGGGGAATGAGCAGTTCTTC; cdr3_aa: CASSSPPSSGRAPGNEQFF
d_call: NA; v_call: TRBV6-4; clone_size: many; j_call: TRBJ2-3; cdr3_nt: TGTGCCAGCAGTGGCGGGAGCACAGATACGCAGTATTTT; cdr3_aa: CASSGGSTDTQYF
d_call: NA; v_call: TRBV2; clone_size: few; j_call: TRBJ1-5; cdr3_nt: TGTGCCAGCACAGGGGGCAATCAGCCCCAGCATTTT; cdr3_aa: CASTGGNQPQHF
d_call: TRBD2; v_call: TRBV6-5; clone_size: NA; j_call: TRBJ2-1; cdr3_nt: TGTGCCAGCAGCTGGGGACTAGCGGGAGTAAATGAGCAGTTCTTC; cdr3_aa: CASSWGLAGVNEQFF
d_call: NA; v_call: TRBV27; clone_size: few; j_call: TRBJ1-2; cdr3_nt: TGTGCCAGCAGTTTAGGGGGGAACTATGGCTACACCTTC; cdr3_aa: CASSLGGNYGYTF
d_call: NA; v_call: TRBV10-2; clone_size: NA; j_call: TRBJ2-1; cdr3_nt: TGCGCCAGCAGTCTAGAGGTCCATGAGCAGTTCTTC; cdr3_aa: CASSLEVHEQFF
d_call: TRBD2; v_call: TRBV7-7; clone_size: NA; j_call: TRBJ2-1; cdr3_nt: TGTGCCAGCAGCTTCGTACTAGCGGGCTGTTTGGAGTTCTTC; cdr3_aa: CASSFVLAGCLEFF
d_call: NA; v_call: TRBV5-1; clone_size: NA; j_call: TRBJ2-7; cdr3_nt: TGCGCCAGCAGCCTCATAGCGGATAGCTCCTACGAGCAGTACTTC; cdr3_aa: CASSLIADSSYEQYF
d_call: NA; v_call: TRBV28; clone_size: NA; j_call: TRBJ2-7; cdr3_nt: TGTGCCAGCAAAGTCCAACGCGTCGACGAGCAGTACTTC; cdr3_aa: CASKVQRVDEQYF
d_call: NA; v_call: TRBV30; clone_size: NA; j_call: TRBJ1-5; cdr3_nt: TGTGCCTGGAGTGGAGATAGCAATCAGCCCCAGCATTTT; cdr3_aa: CAWSGDSNQPQHF
d_call: NA; v_call: TRBV6-4; clone_size: NA; j_call: TRBJ1-1; cdr3_nt: TGTGCCAGCAGTGACCGCGGGGGTTCTGAAGCTTTCTTT; cdr3_aa: CASSDRGGSEAFF
d_call: TRBD1; v_call: TRBV23-1; clone_size: NA; j_call: TRBJ2-7; cdr3_nt: TGCCAGACAGGGGAGTACTACGAGCAGTACTTC; cdr3_aa: CQTGEYYEQYF